This T cell receptor beta chain was sequenced for a study of blood T cells in healthy people across ages. Overall study findings and caveats: Naive T cell percentage showed a strong correlation with TCR beta diversity.

A second PCR, run for roughly 6 to 11 cycles, used a sample-barcoded 5' primer plus a J-beta primer mix. MiXCR, run by TCRdb on the 5' RACE reads, gives a single entry per CDR3 protein. The data hold about 970,000 distinct CDR3 sequences, with roughly 47% observed a single time. This clonotype was seen a few times. Its antigen remains unknown. The CDR3 loop spans 13 amino acids. V was clipped by 4 bases and J by 5 bases, with 9 bases between them. Germline-derived CDR1 and CDR2 are SEHNR and FQNEAQ (reference sequence). This clonotype was obtained from a woman between 55 and 75 years old in good health. This chain connects TRBV7-9 to TRBJ2-1; TRBD1 or TRBD2 may be the D gene (5 bases each). Sequenced: blood. The CDR3 here is CASSSWGNNEQFF. CDR3 sequence (DNA): TGTGCCAGCAGCTCCTGGGGGAACAATGAGCAGTTCTTC.